This is a list of T cell receptor beta chains from one sample in a study of cytomegalovirus exposure and HLA in healthy donors. Repertoires were generated with immunoSEQ multiplex PCR, while TCRdb's copy carries only in-frame clones and drops some. This sample has some 120,000 clones, with approximately 80% found just once. Specimen: PBMCs. These TCRs come from a woman younger than 35 in good health and CMV-seronegative. The CDR3 runs from the conserved cysteine through the conserved F or W. D genes are given only for firm matches. Only part of the rows carry a size: once, few, many, or a class if the clone is expanded.

D	J	V	size	CDR3	DNA
NA	TRBJ2-7	TRBV18	NA	CASSPGGYEQYF	TGTGCCAGCTCGCCCGGAGGCTACGAGCAGTACTTC
TRBD1	TRBJ2-5	TRBV5-1	NA	CASSLDRGRETQYF	TGCGCCAGCAGCTTGGACAGGGGGCGAGAGACCCAGTACTTC
NA	TRBJ2-7	TRBV5-4	NA	CASSVHGGRYEQYF	TGTGCCAGCAGCGTTCATGGGGGCAGGTACGAGCAGTACTTC
NA	TRBJ2-7	TRBV5-4	NA	CASSPVRGAAEQYF	TGTGCCAGCAGCCCGGTGCGGGGAGCGGCCGAGCAGTACTTC
TRBD1	TRBJ1-2	TRBV7-9	NA	CASSHRDREWGGYTF	TGTGCCAGCAGCCACCGGGACAGGGAATGGGGTGGCTACACCTTC
NA	TRBJ1-1	TRBV7-8	few	CASSLLSNTEAFF	TGTGCCAGCAGCTTACTGTCGAACACTGAAGCTTTCTTT
NA	TRBJ1-6	TRBV15	NA	CATSRVVGANSPLHF	TGTGCCACCAGCAGAGTGGTGGGGGCTAATTCACCCCTCCACTTT
TRBD1	TRBJ1-1	TRBV4-3	NA	CASSQLPGQGANTEAFF	TGCGCCAGCAGCCAACTCCCGGGACAGGGGGCGAACACTGAAGCTTTCTTT
TRBD1	TRBJ1-2	TRBV6-6	NA	CASSGTGSRVDGYTF	TGTGCCAGCAGCGGGACAGGGTCTAGGGTGGATGGCTACACCTTC
NA	TRBJ2-3	TRBV15	NA	CATSRDTVAADTQYF	TGTGCCACCAGCAGAGATACGGTTGCGGCAGATACGCAGTATTTT
TRBD1	TRBJ2-6	TRBV6-5	NA	CASSTGGIGANVLTF	TGTGCCAGCAGTACAGGGGGCATTGGGGCCAACGTCCTGACTTTC
NA	TRBJ1-5	TRBV7-2	few	CASSLSRDNQPQHF	TGTGCCAGCAGCTTAAGCAGGGACAATCAGCCCCAGCATTTT
TRBD2	TRBJ2-5	TRBV4-3	NA	CASSLSGTSGAGTQYF	TGCGCCAGCAGCTTGTCCGGGACTAGCGGGGCGGGGACCCAGTACTTC
TRBD1	TRBJ2-2	TRBV11-1	NA	CASSLETGTVRTGELFF	TGTGCCAGCAGCTTGGAAACCGGGACAGTTCGAACCGGGGAGCTGTTTTTT
TRBD1	TRBJ2-5	TRBV7-9	NA	CASSLGDGTGRYF	TGTGCCAGCAGCTTAGGGGACGGGACAGGGAGGTACTTC
TRBD1	TRBJ2-7	TRBV2	NA	CASSRAGQGEHEQYF	TGTGCCAGCAGTCGAGCGGGACAGGGAGAACACGAGCAGTACTTC
NA	TRBJ1-5	TRBV2	NA	CASSREINQPQHF	TGTGCCAGCAGTAGGGAGATAAATCAGCCCCAGCATTTT
TRBD1	TRBJ1-2	TRBV5-1	once	CASSSGQGLANYGYTF	TGCGCCAGCAGCTCCGGACAGGGCTTAGCTAACTATGGCTACACCTTC
NA	TRBJ1-1	TRBV7-9	NA	CASSLTGGRDTEAFF	TGTGCCAGCAGCTTAACGGGGGGCAGGGACACTGAAGCTTTCTTT
TRBD1	TRBJ1-2	TRBV29-1	NA	CSVPGQPSTNYGYTF	TGCAGCGTCCCGGGACAGCCTTCCACTAACTATGGCTACACCTTC
NA	TRBJ1-1	TRBV6-6	NA	CASSYLGANTEAFF	TGTGCCAGCAGTTACCTAGGGGCTAACACTGAAGCTTTCTTT
NA	TRBJ1-1	TRBV6-5	once	CASSPPGGNTEAFF	TGTGCCAGCAGTCCCCCGGGGGGGAACACTGAAGCTTTCTTT
TRBD2	TRBJ2-5	TRBV4-1	NA	CASSQGVREGRTRETQYF	TGCGCCAGCAGCCAAGGGGTACGGGAGGGCCGTACGCGAGAGACCCAGTACTTC
NA	TRBJ2-1	TRBV7-6	NA	CASSPFRPGQTYNEQFF	TGTGCCAGCAGCCCATTCCGGCCAGGCCAAACCTACAATGAGCAGTTCTTC
TRBD1	TRBJ1-3	TRBV2	NA	CASSAQQGQGGLWGIYF	TGTGCCAGCAGTGCCCAACAAGGACAGGGCGGTCTCTGGGGGATATATTTT
TRBD1	TRBJ1-1	TRBV7-9	NA	CASSSGGADFF	TGTGCCAGCAGCTCAGGGGGCGCGGATTTCTTT
TRBD1	TRBJ1-2	TRBV5-1	NA	CASSDNRGGYTF	TGCGCCAGCAGCGATAACAGGGGTGGCTACACCTTC
TRBD1	TRBJ2-7	TRBV11-2	NA	CASSLGTATYEQYF	TGTGCCAGCAGCCTGGGGACAGCCACCTACGAGCAGTACTTC
NA	TRBJ1-1	TRBV4-2	few	CASSQDGQGLSVSEAFF	TGTGCCAGCAGCCAAGATGGGCAGGGCCTATCGGTCTCTGAAGCTTTCTTT
TRBD1	TRBJ1-2	TRBV5-1	NA	CASSFTGGTYGYTF	TGCGCCAGCAGCTTTACAGGGGGTACCTATGGCTACACCTTC
NA	TRBJ1-4	TRBV25-1	NA	CASSVSRSASGNEKLFF	TGTGCCAGCAGTGTTTCTCGTAGTGCCTCGGGTAATGAAAAACTGTTTTTT
NA	TRBJ1-5	TRBV19	NA	CASSIIGQLSNQPQHF	TGTGCCAGTAGTATAATCGGACAGCTTTCCAATCAGCCCCAGCATTTT
NA	TRBJ1-1	TRBV30	NA	CAWSGEGTEAFF	TGTGCCTGGAGTGGAGAGGGTACTGAAGCTTTCTTT
NA	TRBJ1-5	TRBV27	NA	CASSFRGNQPQHF	TGTGCCAGCAGTTTCCGAGGAAATCAGCCCCAGCATTTT
TRBD1	TRBJ1-4	TRBV4-2	once	CASSQDSPGQFNEKLFF	TGTGCCAGCAGCCAAGATTCCCCGGGACAGTTTAATGAAAAACTGTTTTTT
NA	TRBJ2-7	TRBV27	NA	CASSLRGAHEQYF	TGTGCCAGCAGTTTACGGGGAGCCCACGAGCAGTACTTC
NA	TRBJ1-5	TRBV27	NA	CASRAQGTQPQHF	TGTGCCAGCAGGGCGCAGGGTACACAGCCCCAGCATTTT
TRBD1	TRBJ1-2	TRBV7-2	NA	CASSLQGVDYGYTF	TGTGCCAGCAGCTTACAGGGGGTCGACTATGGCTACACCTTC
NA	TRBJ1-3	TRBV4-3	few	CASSRFGGNSGNTIYF	TGCGCCAGCAGCCGGTTCGGGGGGAACTCTGGAAACACCATATATTTT
TRBD1	TRBJ1-2	TRBV19	NA	CASSIDGQGRYTF	TGTGCCAGTAGTATAGACGGACAGGGACGCTACACCTTC
TRBD2	TRBJ2-7	TRBV30	NA	CAWSLVETSGDEQYF	TGTGCCTGGAGTCTGGTTGAGACTAGCGGCGACGAGCAGTACTTC
NA	TRBJ2-7	TRBV30	NA	CAWRVTVEQYF	TGTGCCTGGAGGGTTACAGTAGAGCAGTACTTC
NA	TRBJ2-7	TRBV10-3	NA	CAISESNRVYEQYF	TGTGCCATCAGTGAGTCGAACAGGGTCTACGAGCAGTACTTC
TRBD1	TRBJ1-2	TRBV19	once	CASGDRKHYGYTF	TGTGCCAGCGGGGACAGAAAACACTATGGCTACACCTTC
TRBD1	TRBJ1-1	TRBV7-2	few	CASSLRSRDRGLAFF	TGTGCCAGCAGCTTACGCTCTAGGGACAGGGGGCTGGCTTTCTTT
NA	TRBJ1-2	TRBV5-1	NA	CASSLTRDIYGYTF	TGCGCCAGCAGCTTGACCAGGGATATATATGGCTACACCTTC
TRBD2	TRBJ2-7	TRBV6-5	NA	CASSLAGGRNEQYF	TGTGCCAGCAGTTTAGCGGGGGGCAGGAACGAGCAGTACTTC
NA	TRBJ2-1	TRBV19	NA	CASSSTATYNEQFF	TGTGCCAGTAGTTCAACAGCAACTTACAATGAGCAGTTCTTC
TRBD1	TRBJ1-2	TRBV5-1	once	CASSWGGQGNYGYTF	TGCGCCAGCAGCTGGGGGGGACAGGGAAACTATGGCTACACCTTC
NA	TRBJ1-1	TRBV27	NA	CASSLSADTEAFF	TGTGCCAGCAGTTTAAGTGCGGACACTGAAGCTTTCTTT